This T cell receptor beta chain was found in a study of blood T cell repertoires in COVID-19. Turning to the study itself: Samples taken during acute and convalescent COVID-19 were collected in the United States, Italy and Spain.

Patients of the Seattle cohort, enrolled during active infection, were followed longitudinally. Original processing methods: Reference gene primer amplification gave estimated nucleated cell counts. Profiled with immunoSEQ multiplex PCR; TCRdb holds only in-frame clones, not every one. Clone size and V and J calls were adopted from that table, with D and trimming inferred from the DNA. Found here are roughly 200,000 clones, 85% to 90% of them singletons; the top ten hold roughly a tenth. The germline CDR1 and CDR2 sequences are SGHVS and FQNEAQ. V gave up 4 bases and J gave up 3 bases, with 22 bases separating them. CDR3 length equals 18 residues.

Sequenced input: peripheral blood. This chain connects TRBV7-8 to TRBJ2-1; D is unresolved. This sequence originates from a woman aged 45-65 years with COVID-19, enrolled during active disease. The CDR3 region is CASSSLFRPGRFYNEQFF. The CDR3 nucleotides read TGTGCCAGCAGCTCCCTCTTTAGGCCAGGTCGGTTCTACAATGAGCAGTTCTTC.